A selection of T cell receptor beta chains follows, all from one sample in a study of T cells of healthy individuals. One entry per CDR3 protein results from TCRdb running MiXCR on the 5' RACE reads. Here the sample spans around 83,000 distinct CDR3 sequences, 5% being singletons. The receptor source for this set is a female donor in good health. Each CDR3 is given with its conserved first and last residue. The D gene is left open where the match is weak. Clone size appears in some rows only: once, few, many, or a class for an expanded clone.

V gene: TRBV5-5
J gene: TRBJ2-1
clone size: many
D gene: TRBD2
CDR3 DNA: TGTGCCAGCAGCTTGGCTAGCGGTTACAATGAGCAGTTCTTC
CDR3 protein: CASSLASGYNEQFF

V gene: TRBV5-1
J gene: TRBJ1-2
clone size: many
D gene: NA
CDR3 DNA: TGCGCCAGCAGCGCAGAGAACTATGGCTACACCTTC
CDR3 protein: CASSAENYGYTF

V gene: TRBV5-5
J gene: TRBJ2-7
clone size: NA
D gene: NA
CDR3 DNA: TGTGCCAGCAGCTTGGAGGGTAGCAGGCGGCAGTACTTC
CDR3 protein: CASSLEGSRRQYF

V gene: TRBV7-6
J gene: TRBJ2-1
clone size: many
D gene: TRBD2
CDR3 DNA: TGTGCCAGCAGCCCACGAATCGCTAGCGGGAGGGCCGGGTACAATGAGCAGTTCTTC
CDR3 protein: CASSPRIASGRAGYNEQFF

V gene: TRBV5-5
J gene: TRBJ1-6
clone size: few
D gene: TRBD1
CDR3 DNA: TGTGCCAGCAGCAGGGGACAGGGGGCGTATTCACCCCTCCACTTT
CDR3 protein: CASSRGQGAYSPLHF

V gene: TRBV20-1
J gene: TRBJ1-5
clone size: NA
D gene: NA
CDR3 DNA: TGCAGTGCTAGAGCCGTGCGGAGCAATCAGCCCCAGCATTTT
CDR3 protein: CSARAVRSNQPQHF

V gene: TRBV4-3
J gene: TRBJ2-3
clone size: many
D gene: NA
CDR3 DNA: TGCGCCAGCAGCCAAGATTCGGGAGTGGTCGCAGATACGCAGTATTTT
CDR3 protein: CASSQDSGVVADTQYF

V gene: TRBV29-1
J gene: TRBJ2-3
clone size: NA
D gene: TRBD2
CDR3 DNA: TGCAGCGCTGGACTAGGGACAGATACGCAGTATTTT
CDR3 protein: CSAGLGTDTQYF

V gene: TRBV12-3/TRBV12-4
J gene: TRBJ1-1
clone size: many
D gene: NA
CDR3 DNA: TGTGCCAGCAGGGTAGGGGTCACTGAAGCTTTCTTT
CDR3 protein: CASRVGVTEAFF

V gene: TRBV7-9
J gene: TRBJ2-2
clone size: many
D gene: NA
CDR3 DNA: TGTGCCAGCAGCTTAGACGTGGGTAGCGGCCAGAACACCGGGGAGCTGTTTTTT
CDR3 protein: CASSLDVGSGQNTGELFF

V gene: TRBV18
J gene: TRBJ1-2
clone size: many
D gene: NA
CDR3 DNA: TGTGCCAGCTCACCATCGGACACTAGGGGCTACACCTTC
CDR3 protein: CASSPSDTRGYTF

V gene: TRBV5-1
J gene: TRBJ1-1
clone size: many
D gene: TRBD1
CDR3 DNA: TGCGCCAGCAGCTCACCCCCGGGACAGGGATATTATAACACTGAAGCTTTCTTT
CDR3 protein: CASSSPPGQGYYNTEAFF

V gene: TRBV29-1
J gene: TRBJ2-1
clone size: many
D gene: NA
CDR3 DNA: TGCAGCGCTACAGGGACAACCTACAATGAGCAGTTCTTC
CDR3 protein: CSATGTTYNEQFF

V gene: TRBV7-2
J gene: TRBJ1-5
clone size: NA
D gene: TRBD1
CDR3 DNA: TGTGCCAGCAGCTTAGTAGGGGGCGCAGAGCCCCAGCATTTT
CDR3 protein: CASSLVGGAEPQHF

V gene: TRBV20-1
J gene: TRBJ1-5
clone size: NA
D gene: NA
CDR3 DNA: TGCAGTGCTCCAAAACGGGGGTCCAATCAGCCCCAGCATTTT
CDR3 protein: CSAPKRGSNQPQHF

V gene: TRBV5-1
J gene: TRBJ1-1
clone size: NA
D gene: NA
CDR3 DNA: TGCGCCAGCAGCTTAAGAGGGGCCGGGCAGGGAATGAACACTGAAGCTTTCTTT
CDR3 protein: CASSLRGAGQGMNTEAFF

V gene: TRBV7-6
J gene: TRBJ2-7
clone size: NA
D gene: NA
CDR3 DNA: TGTGCCAGCAGCCCCCTGTATAGGGGAGTAGGGGAGCAGTACTTC
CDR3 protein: CASSPLYRGVGEQYF

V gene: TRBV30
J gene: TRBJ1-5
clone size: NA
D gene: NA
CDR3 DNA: TGTGCCTGGACCACTCGGCCCAATCAGCCCCAGCATTTT
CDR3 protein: CAWTTRPNQPQHF

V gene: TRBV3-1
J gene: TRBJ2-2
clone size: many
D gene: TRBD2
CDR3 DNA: TGTGCCAGCAGCCAAAGCGGGAGCACCGGGGAGCTGTTTTTT
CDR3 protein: CASSQSGSTGELFF

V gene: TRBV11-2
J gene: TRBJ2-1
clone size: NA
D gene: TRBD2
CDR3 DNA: TGTGCCAGCAGCTTAGCCGGGGAGGGTTATGAGCAGTTCTTC
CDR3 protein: CASSLAGEGYEQFF

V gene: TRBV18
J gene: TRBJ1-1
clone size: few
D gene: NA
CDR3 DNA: TGTGCCAGCTCACCTCAAAGCAGGGGAACTGAAGCTTTCTTT
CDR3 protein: CASSPQSRGTEAFF

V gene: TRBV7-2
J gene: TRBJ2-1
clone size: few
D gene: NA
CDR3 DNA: TGTGCCAGCAGCTTAGCGGGGACCCGCGGGCAGTTCTTC
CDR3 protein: CASSLAGTRGQFF

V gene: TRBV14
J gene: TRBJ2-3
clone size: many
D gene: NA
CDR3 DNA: TGTGCCAGCAGCCAAGGAGGGGGGCCAGATACGCAGTATTTT
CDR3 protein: CASSQGGGPDTQYF

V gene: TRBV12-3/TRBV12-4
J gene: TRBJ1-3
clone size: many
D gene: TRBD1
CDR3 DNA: TGTGCCAGCAGCTGGGGACAGGGAAACACCATATATTTT
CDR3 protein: CASSWGQGNTIYF

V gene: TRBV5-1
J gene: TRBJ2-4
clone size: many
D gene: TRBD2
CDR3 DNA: TGCGCCAGCAGCTTGGCTGGCCGCGGGAGCATTCAGTACTTC
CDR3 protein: CASSLAGRGSIQYF

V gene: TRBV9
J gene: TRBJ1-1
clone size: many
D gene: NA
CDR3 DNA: TGTGCCAGCAGCGTTGGACAGACCCACACTGAAGCTTTCTTT
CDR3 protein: CASSVGQTHTEAFF

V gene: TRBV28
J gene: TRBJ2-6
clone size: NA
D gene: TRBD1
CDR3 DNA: TGTGCCAGCAGTCCCCCCGGACAGGGCCGTAACAACGTCCTGACTTTC
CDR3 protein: CASSPPGQGRNNVLTF

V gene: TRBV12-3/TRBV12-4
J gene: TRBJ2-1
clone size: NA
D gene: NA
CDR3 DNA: TGTGCCAGCAGTTTAGCGGGAGACGGCAATGAGCAGTTCTTC
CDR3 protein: CASSLAGDGNEQFF

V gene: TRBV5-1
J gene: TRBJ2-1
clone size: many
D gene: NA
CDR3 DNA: TGCGCCAGCAGCTTGGGAGGGCCCCCCTACAATGAGCAGTTCTTC
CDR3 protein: CASSLGGPPYNEQFF

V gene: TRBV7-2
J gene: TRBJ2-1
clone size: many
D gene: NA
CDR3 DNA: TGTGCCAGCAGCTTAGTACTATTCGAGCAGTTCTTC
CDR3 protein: CASSLVLFEQFF

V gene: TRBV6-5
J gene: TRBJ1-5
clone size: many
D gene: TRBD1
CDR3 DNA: TGTGCCAGCAGTTACTATCCCCCGAGGACAGGGGGCAATCAGCCCCAGCATTTT
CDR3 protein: CASSYYPPRTGGNQPQHF

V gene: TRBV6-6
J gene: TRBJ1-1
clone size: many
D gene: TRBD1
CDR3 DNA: TGTGCCAGCATCGATACGCGAACAGGGGGCATGAACACTGAAGCTTTCTTT
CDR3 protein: CASIDTRTGGMNTEAFF

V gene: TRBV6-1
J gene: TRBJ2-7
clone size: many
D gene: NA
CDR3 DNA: TGTGCCAGCAGTGAAGTCCGGAGATCGGGGGAGCAGTACTTC
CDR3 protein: CASSEVRRSGEQYF

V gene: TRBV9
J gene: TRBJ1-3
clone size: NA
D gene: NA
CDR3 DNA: TGTGCCAGCAGCAACTCTGGAAACACCATATATTTT
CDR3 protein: CASSNSGNTIYF

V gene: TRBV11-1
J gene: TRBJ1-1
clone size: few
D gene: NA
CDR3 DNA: TGTGCCAGCAGCCTCAACCAACAGGGTAGGCACACTGAAGCTTTCTTT
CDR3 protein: CASSLNQQGRHTEAFF

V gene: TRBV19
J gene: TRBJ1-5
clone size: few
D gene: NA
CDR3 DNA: TGTGCCAGTAGCAGCGACAGCACCTATCAGCCCCAGCATTTT
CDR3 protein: CASSSDSTYQPQHF